This T cell receptor (beta chain) was recovered during a study of T cell clones after liver transplantation. Study information: Post-transplant blood was tracked for graft-donor-reactive T cell clones identified in a pre-transplant mixed lymphocyte reaction.

This table comes from immunoSEQ multiplex PCR, and its TCRdb copy is limited to in-frame clones, with some not included. The sample has under 60,000 clones, roughly 71% seen once. Germline V lookup: CDR1 LGHNA, CDR2 YNFKEQ. CDR3 length: 15 amino acids. V was clipped by 4 bases and J by 5 bases; unmatched bases: 5. Sample: CD4+ T cells from blood, taken at the 22-month timepoint. The V call is TRBV4-2, the J call TRBJ2-1; 10 nucleotides match TRBD2. This clonotype was sampled from a human patient who received a liver transplant. Some T cells may possibly be graft donor cells. DNA for the CDR3: TGTGCCAGCAGCCCACGTAGCGGGGGGCACAATGAGCAGTTCTTC. It specifies CASSPRSGGHNEQFF.